The 4 T cell receptor beta chains given below trace back to one sample, sequenced in a study of blood T cell repertoires in COVID-19 (dated by TCRdb to about 2020). Library prep was done by the immunoSEQ multiplex PCR assay. TCRdb's version of the immuneACCESS table is confined to in-frame rearrangements and falls short of the full clone set. An unresolved V gene accounts for under half of the shortfall where checked; the remainder is of unknown origin. In all, the sample holds approximately 200,000 clones, and about 85% of those were seen once. Around 2.3% of the sample lies in the top ten. Sequencing was done on a sample of PBMCs or T cells enriched from blood (not recorded which). All receptors derive from a woman in her 30s who had recovered from COVID-19.

The chain recombines TRBV7-3 with TRBJ1-6, with 8 bases lining up with TRBD1. Germline trimming cut 8 bases from V and 7 bases from J; bases unmatched to any gene: 4. This CDR3 is 13 amino acids long. CDR1 is SGHTA, CDR2 FQGTGA, per germline. CDR3 protein: CASGTGENSPLHF. CDR3 DNA: TGTGCCAGCGGGACAGGTGAAAATTCACCCCTCCACTTT.

The chain employs TRBV2 and TRBJ1-6; 8 nucleotides agree with TRBD1. CDR3 size: 13 residues. Trimming removed 6 bases from V and 6 bases from J; junction bases left unmatched: 1. Germline CDR1 and CDR2: SNHLY and FYNNEI. The CDR3 DNA follows: TGTGCCAGCAGGGACAGGGCTAATTCACCCCTCCACTTT. Translating it yields CASRDRANSPLHF.

J is TRBJ1-2 and V is TRBV12-3 or TRBV12-4; the match to TRBD1 covers 7 bases. This CDR3 contains 13 residues. J lost 5 bases, V lost 6 bases, and 6 bases had no gene match. The CDR3 nucleotides are TGTGCCAGCAGCCTGACAGGGTCTTATGGCTACACCTTC. Protein product: CASSLTGSYGYTF.

The rearrangement joins TRBV10-3 to TRBJ2-7, with TRBD1 matching over 9 bases. CDR3 length equals 14 residues. After removal of 6 bases from V and 3 bases from J, the junction contained 6 bases not matched to a gene. The germline gives CDR1 ENHRY, CDR2 SYGVKD. The CDR3 loop is CAIRGQGEDYEQYF. The CDR3 DNA reads TGTGCCATCAGGGGACAGGGAGAAGACTACGAGCAGTACTTC.